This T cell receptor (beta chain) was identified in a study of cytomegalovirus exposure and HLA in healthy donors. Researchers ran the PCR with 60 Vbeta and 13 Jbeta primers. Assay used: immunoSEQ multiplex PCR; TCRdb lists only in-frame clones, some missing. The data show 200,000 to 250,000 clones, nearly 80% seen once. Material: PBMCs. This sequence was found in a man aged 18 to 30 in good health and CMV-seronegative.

CDR3 nucleotides: TGTGCCTCCCGACAGGGATCCTACGAGCAGTACTTC. Translating gives CASRQGSYEQYF. The chain combines TRBV10-3 with TRBJ2-7; TRBD1 agrees at 7 bases. This CDR3 contains 12 residues. Trimming at V came to 11 bases and at J to 1 base, leaving 5 bases not matched to a gene. Germline V lookup: CDR1 ENHRY, CDR2 SYGVKD.